This T cell receptor (beta chain) came from a study of blood T cell repertoires in COVID-19. In the source study's methods: Nucleated cell number was recorded as an estimate derived from reference gene primer amplification. Profiling relied on immunoSEQ multiplex PCR, and the TCRdb table lists in-frame clones only, not all of them. The V and J calls and the clone size are those of that table, but D and trimming were determined from the DNA. Of 300,000 to 350,000 clones listed, approximately 88% are singletons. Patients from Seattle were sampled longitudinally, starting during active infection. Germline-derived CDR1 and CDR2 are LGHDT and YNNKEL (reference sequence). This CDR3 has 15 residues. The V segment lost 0 bases and the J segment 6 bases; nucleotides outside the gene matches: 1.

The sample consisted of peripheral blood. The genes are TRBV3-1 (or the pseudogene TRBV3-2) and TRBJ1-5; TRBD1 matches at 11 bases. The source of this sequence is a woman in her 30s with COVID-19, enrolled during active disease. Written as DNA, the CDR3 is TGTGCCAGCAGCCAAGATGGGACAGGGGGTCAGCCCCAGCATTTT. Its translation: CASSQDGTGGQPQHF.